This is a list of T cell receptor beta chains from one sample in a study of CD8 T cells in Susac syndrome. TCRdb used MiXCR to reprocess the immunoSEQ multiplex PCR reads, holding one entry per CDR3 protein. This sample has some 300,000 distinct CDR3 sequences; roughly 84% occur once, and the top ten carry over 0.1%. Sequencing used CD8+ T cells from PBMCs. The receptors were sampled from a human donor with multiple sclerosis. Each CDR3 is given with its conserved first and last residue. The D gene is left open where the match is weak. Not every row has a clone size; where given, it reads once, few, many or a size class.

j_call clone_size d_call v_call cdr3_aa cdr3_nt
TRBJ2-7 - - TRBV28 CASRDVGTGSYEQYF TGTGCCAGCAGAGACGTGGGGACTGGGTCCTACGAGCAGTACTTC
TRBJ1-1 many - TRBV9 CASSLRGGNTEAFF TGTGCCAGCAGCCTGCGGGGGGGGAACACTGAAGCTTTCTTT
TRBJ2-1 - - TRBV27 CASSLYARGAYNEQFF TGTGCCAGCAGTTTATATGCTCGCGGAGCCTACAATGAGCAGTTCTTC
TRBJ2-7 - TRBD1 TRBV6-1 CASRDSRDRGREQYF TGTGCCAGCAGAGACAGCCGGGACAGGGGGCGCGAGCAGTACTTC
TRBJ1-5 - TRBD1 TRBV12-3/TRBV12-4 CASRGTGGGQPQHF TGTGCCAGCAGGGGGACAGGGGGAGGGCAGCCCCAGCATTTT
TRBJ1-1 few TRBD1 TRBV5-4 CASSLVGTGEAFF TGTGCCAGCAGCTTGGTGGGGACAGGTGAAGCTTTCTTT
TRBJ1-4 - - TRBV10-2 CASRGGRCEKLFF TGCGCCAGTCGAGGGGGGAGATGTGAAAAACTGTTTTTT
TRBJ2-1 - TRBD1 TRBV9 CASSAGQGAFDEQFF TGTGCCAGCAGCGCGGGACAGGGGGCGTTCGATGAGCAGTTCTTC
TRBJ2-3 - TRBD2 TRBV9 CASSEYPGLAGAADTQYF TGTGCCAGCAGCGAATATCCGGGCCTAGCGGGAGCGGCGGATACGCAGTATTTT
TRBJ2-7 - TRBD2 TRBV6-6 CASSYEREYEQYF TGTGCCAGCAGTTACGAGCGGGAGTACGAGCAGTACTTC
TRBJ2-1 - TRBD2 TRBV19 CASSMSGRGDEQFF TGTGCCAGTAGTATGAGCGGGAGGGGGGATGAGCAGTTCTTC
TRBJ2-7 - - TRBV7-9 CASSLESSPRAEQYF TGTGCCAGCAGCTTAGAATCCTCCCCTCGTGCCGAGCAGTACTTC
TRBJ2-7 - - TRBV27 CASSLRGEQYF TGTGCCAGCAGTTTACGGGGCGAGCAGTACTTC
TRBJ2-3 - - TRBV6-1 CASSFRGRLVADTQYF TGTGCCAGCAGCTTCAGGGGACGGTTGGTCGCAGATACGCAGTATTTT
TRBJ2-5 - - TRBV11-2 CASSLTPGKRETQYF TGTGCCAGCAGCTTAACCCCCGGGAAGAGGGAGACCCAGTACTTC
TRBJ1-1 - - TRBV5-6 CASSLGRGMNTEAFF TGTGCCAGCAGCCTGGGGAGGGGCATGAACACTGAAGCTTTCTTT
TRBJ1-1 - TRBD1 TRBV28 CASSFSRDRDWSTEAFF TGTGCCAGCAGTTTCTCCCGGGACAGGGATTGGTCCACTGAAGCTTTCTTT
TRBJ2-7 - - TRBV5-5 CASSLSSASSYEQYF TGTGCCAGCAGCTTGAGTTCGGCTAGCTCCTACGAGCAGTACTTC
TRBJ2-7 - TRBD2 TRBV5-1 CASSRTSGSIHEQYF TGCGCCAGCAGCCGGACTAGCGGGAGCATCCACGAGCAGTACTTC
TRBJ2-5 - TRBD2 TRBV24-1 CATSDSGTSETQYF TGTGCCACCAGTGACTCTGGGACTAGCGAGACCCAGTACTTC
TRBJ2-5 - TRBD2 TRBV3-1 CASTKGLAGGIWETQYF TGTGCCAGCACCAAGGGACTAGCGGGAGGAATATGGGAGACCCAGTACTTC
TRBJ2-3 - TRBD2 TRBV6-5 CASSTSGWSTDTQYF TGTGCCAGCAGTACTAGCGGGTGGAGCACAGATACGCAGTATTTT
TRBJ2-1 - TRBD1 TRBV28 CASSLTGTGVNEQFF TGTGCCAGCAGTTTAACCGGGACAGGGGTCAATGAGCAGTTCTTC
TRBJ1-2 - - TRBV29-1 CSVDTTPMGLVYGYTF TGCAGCGTTGACACTACACCTATGGGGCTGGTCTATGGCTACACCTTC
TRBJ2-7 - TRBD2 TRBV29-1 CSVTSGTYEQYF TGCAGCGTTACTAGCGGGACCTACGAGCAGTACTTC
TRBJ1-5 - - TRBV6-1 CASSEPTGSGNQPQHF TGTGCCAGCAGTGAACCCACAGGGAGCGGCAATCAGCCCCAGCATTTT
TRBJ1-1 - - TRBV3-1 CASSQGVAVTEAFF TGTGCCAGCAGCCAAGGAGTTGCTGTGACTGAAGCTTTCTTT
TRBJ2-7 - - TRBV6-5 CASRPTTGYHEQYF TGTGCCAGCAGACCAACAACAGGGTACCACGAGCAGTACTTC
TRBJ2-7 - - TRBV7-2 CASSEDLIGYEQYF TGTGCCAGCAGCGAGGACTTGATCGGCTACGAGCAGTACTTC
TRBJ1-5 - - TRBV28 CASRHATEYSNQPQHF TGTGCCAGCAGACATGCGACGGAGTATAGCAATCAGCCCCAGCATTTT
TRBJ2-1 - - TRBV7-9 CASSLASRGAYYNEQFF TGTGCCAGCAGCTTAGCCTCCCGGGGGGCTTACTACAATGAGCAGTTCTTC
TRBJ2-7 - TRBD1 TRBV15 CATSTGQGSGGQYF TGTGCCACCAGCACGGGACAGGGATCTGGGGGGCAGTACTTC
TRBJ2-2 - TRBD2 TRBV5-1 CASSGEGPNTGELFF TGCGCCAGCAGCGGGGAGGGACCGAACACCGGGGAGCTGTTTTTT
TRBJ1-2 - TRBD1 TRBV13 CASSPTGTGDQANYGYTF TGTGCCAGCAGCCCCACCGGGACAGGGGATCAAGCTAACTATGGCTACACCTTC
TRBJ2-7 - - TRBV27 CASSLNTPRADTSYEQYF TGTGCCAGCAGTTTAAACACCCCACGGGCGGACACTTCCTACGAGCAGTACTTC
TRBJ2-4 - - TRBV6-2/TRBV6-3 CASSSLTVTPGARALAIQYF TGTGCCAGCAGCTCCCTGACAGTAACTCCGGGCGCTAGGGCCTTGGCGATTCAGTACTTC
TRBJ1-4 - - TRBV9 CASSAGDGSEKLFF TGTGCCAGCAGCGCAGGGGACGGGAGTGAAAAACTGTTTTTT
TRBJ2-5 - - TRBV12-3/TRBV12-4 CASRQNKKKETQYF TGTGCCAGCAGGCAAAACAAGAAAAAAGAGACCCAGTACTTC
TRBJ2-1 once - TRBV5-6 CASSSNGAYNEQFF TGTGCCAGCAGCTCTAACGGGGCCTACAATGAGCAGTTCTTC
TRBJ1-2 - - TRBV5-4 CASSPGSYGYTF TGTGCCAGCAGCCCAGGCTCCTATGGCTACACCTTC
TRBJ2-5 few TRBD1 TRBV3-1 CASSPKTGGIQETQYF TGTGCCAGCAGCCCTAAGACAGGGGGCATTCAAGAGACCCAGTACTTC
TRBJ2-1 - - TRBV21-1 CASSLQSDHNEQFF TGTGCCAGCAGCTTGCAGAGCGACCACAATGAGCAGTTCTTC
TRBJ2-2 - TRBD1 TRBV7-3 CASSPGGFAGELFF TGTGCCAGCAGCCCAGGGGGATTCGCCGGGGAGCTGTTTTTT
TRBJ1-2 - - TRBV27 CASSLYTGSGGYTF TGTGCCAGCAGTTTATATACAGGGAGCGGTGGCTACACCTTC
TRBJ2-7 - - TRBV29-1 CSVGVGGYEQYF TGCAGCGTTGGGGTGGGGGGCTACGAGCAGTACTTC